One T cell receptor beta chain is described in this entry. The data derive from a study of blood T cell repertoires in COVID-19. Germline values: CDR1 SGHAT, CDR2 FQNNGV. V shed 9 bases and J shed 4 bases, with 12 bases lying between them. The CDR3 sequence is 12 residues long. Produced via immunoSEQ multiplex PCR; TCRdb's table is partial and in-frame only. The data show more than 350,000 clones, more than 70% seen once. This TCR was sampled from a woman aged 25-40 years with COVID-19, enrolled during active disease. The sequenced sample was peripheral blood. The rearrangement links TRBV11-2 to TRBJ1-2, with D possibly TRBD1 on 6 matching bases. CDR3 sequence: CASYRVGYGYTF. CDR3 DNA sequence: TGTGCCAGTTACAGGGTAGGCTATGGCTACACCTTC.